The present T cell receptor beta chain was sequenced within a study of shared clonotypes between healthy human individuals. The study's findings and limits: The study's rarefaction showed incomplete sorted-subset sequencing despite large depth. Naive subsets, compared against memory subsets, generally had larger estimated richness values. Generation probabilities were higher for clonotypes shared across all four sorted-subset donors than for unshared ones.

The CDR3 consists of 11 residues. Trimming took off 1 base at V and 6 bases at J, with 6 bases between the two ends. Germline V gene lookup returns CDR1 DFQATT and CDR2 SNEGSKA (reference sequence). The method was immunoSEQ multiplex PCR; TCRdb's version includes in-frame clones alone and lacks a portion of them. The table lists 2.5 million or so clones, roughly nine tenths of them singletons. This clone has just a few counts. What it binds is unknown. This chain connects TRBV20-1 to TRBJ1-1; D remains ambiguous. The TCR originated in a man aged 18 to 30 in good health. Sequenced material: naive CD4+ T cells sorted from blood. The subset here: CD45RA+ positively selected. The CDR3 nucleotides read TGCAGTGCTAGAGGTGGGCCTGAAGCTTTCTTT. It codes for CSARGGPEAFF.